This T cell receptor beta chain is drawn from a study of T cell repertoires in cytomegalovirus infection. Study-wide background: HLA-C-restricted CMV epitopes, recently identified, and well-studied HLA-B-restricted ones were used by the study. Study results and limitations: Clonotype analysis showed dominance of the ex vivo response by HLA-C-restricted CMV-specific TCR beta clonotypes.

Germline loops: CDR1 SGHVS, CDR2 FNYEAQ. The CDR3 loop spans 12 amino acids. The sample holds a few counts of this clonotype. What it binds is not known. The junction and the germline gene differ at one end; a read error may be behind it. TCRdb re-called the reads with MiXCR, one entry per CDR3 protein. The profile covers roughly 180,000 distinct CDR3 sequences, with about a fifth appearing a single time and roughly 27% taken by the ten largest. This material consisted of CD8+ T cells from cultured PBMCs, taken from culture after CMV antigen stimulation. This clonotype originated in a human donor in good health (CMV status not recorded). Some clones in this sample may be carry-over from other donors' samples. The V gene is TRBV7-6, the J gene TRBJ2-3; 9 nucleotides line up with TRBD1. The CDR3 is CASSLEGQGRDF. CDR3 DNA: TGTGCCAGCAGCTTAGAGGGACAGGGTCGGGACTTT. The full variable domain, in which reference TRBV7-6 and TRBJ2-3 provide the parts outside the CDR3, is GAGVSQSPRYKVTKRGQDVALRCDPISGHVSLYWYRQALGQGPEFLTYFNYEAQQDKSGLPNDRFSAERPEGSISTLTIQRTEQRDSAMYRCASSLEGQGRDFGPGTRLTVL.